This record concerns one TCR beta chain sequence. No antigen is known for it. Base-call qualities are not available, and no considerably larger clone is one nucleotide away. The sample belongs to a study of T cell responses to AZD1222 COVID-19 vaccine listed by TCRdb under 2021. Looking at the study overall: AZD1222 recipients with second doses at about 4 weeks or about 12 weeks were pooled, because spike-specific TCR depth and breadth did not differ between schedules. A total of under 250 trial participants underwent TCR sequencing, of whom roughly 210 had received two doses of AZD1222 and some 26 had received two doses of the MenACWY control vaccine. Trial participants were enrolled by age into subgroups of 18-55, 56-69 and 70-plus years, and around 150, 28 and 57 TCR-sequenced participants, respectively, were included in these subgroups.

CDR1 and CDR2 (LNHDA, SQIVND) derive from the germline V gene (reference sequence). Inclusive of the bounding cysteine and phenylalanine, the CDR3 is 15 residues long. The retained sequence is limited to the CDR3, 45 bases, with the frame set at the first base. V is shortened by 8 bases, J by 0 bases, and the region joining them spans 14 bases. Overall study results and their limits: The 56-69-year group was small, and its depth increase did not reach significance, likely because of low power. Nearly half of unique spike-specific TCRs reportedly recognized epitopes outside regions mutated in the B.1.351 and B.1.1.7 variants. Participants were mostly white British and included more females than males, and it was suggested by the authors that clonal diversity may have been underestimated. Conclusions about previously exposed vaccinees were limited because only a handful of AZD1222 recipients were SARS-CoV-2 seropositive at baseline. Vaccine-associated CD4 TCRs spanned the whole spike protein, with dominant responses in regions 160-218 and 743-854. Because no day 14 peak-response samples were available, repertoires were characterized only after the peak T cell response. After two AZD1222 doses, spike-specific TCR breadth and depth were significantly higher than at day 0 and than in MenACWY recipients.

The CDR3 regions of human TCRbeta chains were subjected to immunosequencing. In the original analysis: Repertoire TCRs were matched against a reference library of SARS-CoV-2-specific TCRs generated with the MIRA antigen-specificity platform. Breadth was defined as the fraction of unique TCRs that were SARS-CoV-2-associated. Depth was defined as the fraction of total T cells that were SARS-CoV-2-associated. Using the MIRA data, each spike-specific TCR was assigned both to the spike region to which the TCR was reactive and to a CD4 or CD8 class. Log10-transformed breadth and depth values were compared by one-way ANOVA with Sidak's multiple comparisons tests. Entries here come from immuneACCESS through TCRdb and include only in-frame sequences with V and J called. Some clones fail to appear in such tables; in the studies checked, an unresolved V gene covers under half of the shortfall, and the cause of the remainder is unknown. V, J and clone size are taken as reported in that table, and D and trimming were inferred from the DNA itself. Counted in this sample were more than 85,000 clones; about 90% of them appeared once. Over 6.5% of the sample comes from the top ten.

The sample's time point, from its label and the paper: baseline before first vaccination. The vaccinee samples were drawn from two UK trials, COV001 and COV002, one of which was a single-blind randomized controlled phase 2/3 trial testing AZD1222 (ChAdOx1 nCoV-19) in healthy adults. For TCRbeta chain sequencing, PBMC samples were collected from trial participants at day 0 and at day 28 after the second dose. Sequenced material: peripheral blood, taken on day 0 of AZD1222 vaccination. The chain uses TRBV19 and TRBJ2-1; the D gene cannot be named for sure. The source of this sequence is an adult in good health. The bases read TGTGCCAGTCAAGTTAGCCTGAGCTCCTACAATGAGCAGTTCTTC. The encoded protein is CASQVSLSSYNEQFF.